This TCR beta chain was sequenced for a study of identifying expanded T cells in peripheral blood. Trimming cost V 3 bases and J 0 bases, with 8 bases left between them. The CDR3 length is 14 residues. CDR1 SGHVS and CDR2 FQNEAQ come from the germline V gene. Only one count was recorded for this clone. Antigen: not known. Healthy donors had no documented immune events, such as infections, while sampled. Assay used: immunoSEQ multiplex PCR; TCRdb lists only in-frame clones, some missing. The repertoire holds approximately 110,000 clones, with approximately 90% as singletons. General study findings and limits: Technical replicates showed roughly 1.2 changed clones; approximately two weeks around 15; four weeks 19.

Material: blood. The sequence was collected from a person between 18 and 70 years old in good health. This chain joins TRBV7-8 and TRBJ1-1; tentative D call: TRBD1 (5 bases). The CDR3 here is CASSFDRMNTEAFF. The CDR3 DNA reads as TGTGCCAGCAGCTTCGACAGAATGAACACTGAAGCTTTCTTT.